The rows below give T cell receptor beta chains drawn from one sample of a study of identical twins. TCRdb reprocessed the 5' RACE reads via MiXCR and lists one record per CDR3 protein. The top ten hold around 13% of the sample, which has about 790,000 distinct CDR3 sequences, 15% to 20% seen once. The sample was also linked to a second study, of T cells expressing NK-cell markers.

The specimen was PBMCs. All receptors derive from a woman aged 18-29 years in good health. Both conserved end residues are part of each CDR3. The order of the fields is J gene, V gene, D gene, CDR3 length, clone size, CDR3 protein, CDR3 DNA. A D gene is named only where the DNA matches it firmly. Not all rows give a size; the values are once, few, many and, for expanded clones, a class.

J gene: TRBJ1-1; V gene: TRBV5-1; D gene: TRBD1; CDR3 length: 17; clone size: once; CDR3 protein: CASRPRTGVKTRAEAFF; CDR3 DNA: TGCGCCAGCAGACCTAGAACAGGGGTAAAAACTCGAGCTGAAGCTTTCTTT
J gene: TRBJ2-3; V gene: TRBV12-3/TRBV12-4; D gene: -; CDR3 length: 11; clone size: few; CDR3 protein: CAAGVPDTQYF; CDR3 DNA: TGTGCCGCCGGGGTCCCAGATACGCAGTATTTT
J gene: TRBJ2-7; V gene: TRBV30; D gene: -; CDR3 length: 16; clone size: once; CDR3 protein: CAWSVIEAQKGYEQYF; CDR3 DNA: TGTGCCTGGAGTGTGATTGAAGCGCAAAAAGGGTACGAGCAGTACTTC
J gene: TRBJ2-7; V gene: TRBV10-3; D gene: TRBD1; CDR3 length: 14; clone size: many; CDR3 protein: CAISKGTVSYEQYF; CDR3 DNA: TGTGCCATCAGTAAGGGGACAGTTTCCTACGAGCAGTACTTC
J gene: TRBJ2-7; V gene: TRBV25-1; D gene: TRBD2; CDR3 length: 17; clone size: -; CDR3 protein: CASSEYKIGGSGYEQYF; CDR3 DNA: TGTGCCAGCAGTGAATATAAAATAGGCGGTAGCGGGTACGAGCAGTACTTC
J gene: TRBJ2-5; V gene: TRBV20-1; D gene: -; CDR3 length: 12; clone size: few; CDR3 protein: CSSRAGRRTQYF; CDR3 DNA: TGCAGTTCTAGGGCAGGCAGGCGGACCCAGTACTTC
J gene: TRBJ2-5; V gene: TRBV27; D gene: -; CDR3 length: 17; clone size: few; CDR3 protein: CASSRGTLDKIKETQYF; CDR3 DNA: TGTGCCAGCAGTCGCGGGACTCTGGATAAGATTAAAGAGACCCAGTACTTC
J gene: TRBJ1-1; V gene: TRBV12-3/TRBV12-4; D gene: TRBD1; CDR3 length: 12; clone size: few; CDR3 protein: CAIRTGGTEAFF; CDR3 DNA: TGTGCCATCAGGACAGGGGGCACTGAAGCTTTCTTT
J gene: TRBJ2-7; V gene: TRBV20-1; D gene: TRBD1; CDR3 length: 15; clone size: few; CDR3 protein: CSARSPGQGPYEQYF; CDR3 DNA: TGCAGTGCTAGATCTCCGGGACAGGGGCCCTACGAGCAGTACTTC
J gene: TRBJ2-1; V gene: TRBV6-1; D gene: -; CDR3 length: 15; clone size: few; CDR3 protein: CASRSPSVSYNEQFF; CDR3 DNA: TGTGCCAGCAGATCTCCATCTGTGTCCTACAATGAGCAGTTCTTC
J gene: TRBJ2-7; V gene: TRBV29-1; D gene: -; CDR3 length: 12; clone size: -; CDR3 protein: CSVRAGRDEQYF; CDR3 DNA: TGCAGCGTGAGGGCGGGACGGGACGAGCAGTACTTC
J gene: TRBJ2-2; V gene: TRBV5-5; D gene: -; CDR3 length: 17; clone size: few; CDR3 protein: CASSFQSQALGTGELFF; CDR3 DNA: TGTGCCAGCAGCTTTCAGTCCCAGGCGTTGGGCACCGGGGAGCTGTTTTTT
J gene: TRBJ2-4; V gene: TRBV5-1; D gene: -; CDR3 length: 14; clone size: -; CDR3 protein: CASSLDHSGYIQYF; CDR3 DNA: TGCGCCAGCAGCTTGGATCACTCAGGGTACATTCAGTACTTC
J gene: TRBJ2-1; V gene: TRBV12-3/TRBV12-4; D gene: TRBD2; CDR3 length: 16; clone size: few; CDR3 protein: CASSLAPSGGANEQFF; CDR3 DNA: TGTGCCAGCAGTTTAGCGCCTAGCGGGGGGGCGAATGAGCAGTTCTTC
J gene: TRBJ2-3; V gene: TRBV6-5; D gene: TRBD1; CDR3 length: 16; clone size: few; CDR3 protein: CASSYSIRGGWDTQYF; CDR3 DNA: TGTGCCAGCAGTTACTCGATTAGAGGGGGCTGGGATACGCAGTATTTT
J gene: TRBJ1-1; V gene: TRBV3-1; D gene: -; CDR3 length: 16; clone size: -; CDR3 protein: CASNLGVAKGNTEAFF; CDR3 DNA: TGTGCCAGCAACCTGGGCGTGGCTAAGGGGAACACTGAAGCTTTCTTT
J gene: TRBJ2-7; V gene: TRBV28; D gene: TRBD2; CDR3 length: 15; clone size: -; CDR3 protein: CASSPFTSGTYEQYF; CDR3 DNA: TGTGCCAGCAGCCCCTTTACTAGCGGCACCTACGAGCAGTACTTC
J gene: TRBJ1-1; V gene: TRBV10-3; D gene: TRBD1; CDR3 length: 15; clone size: -; CDR3 protein: CAISESGQGYTEAFF; CDR3 DNA: TGTGCCATCAGTGAGTCTGGACAGGGCTACACTGAAGCTTTCTTT
J gene: TRBJ2-7; V gene: TRBV6-1; D gene: -; CDR3 length: 14; clone size: few; CDR3 protein: CATALSGPTYEQYF; CDR3 DNA: TGTGCCACCGCTCTCAGCGGGCCCACCTACGAGCAGTACTTC
J gene: TRBJ2-7; V gene: TRBV20-1; D gene: TRBD2; CDR3 length: 14; clone size: few; CDR3 protein: CSAAGTSGVYEQYF; CDR3 DNA: TGCAGTGCTGCCGGGACTAGCGGGGTCTACGAGCAGTACTTC
J gene: TRBJ2-1; V gene: TRBV7-9; D gene: -; CDR3 length: 15; clone size: few; CDR3 protein: CASSSRHPNGNEQFF; CDR3 DNA: TGTGCCAGCAGCTCCCGACACCCAAATGGCAATGAGCAGTTCTTC
J gene: TRBJ2-4; V gene: TRBV20-1; D gene: TRBD2; CDR3 length: 18; clone size: -; CDR3 protein: CSARGPLAGWFGKNIQYF; CDR3 DNA: TGCAGTGCTAGAGGTCCCCTAGCGGGGTGGTTTGGGAAAAACATTCAGTACTTC
J gene: TRBJ2-1; V gene: TRBV6-2/TRBV6-3; D gene: -; CDR3 length: 14; clone size: -; CDR3 protein: CASRGFPKENEQFF; CDR3 DNA: TGTGCCAGCCGAGGGTTCCCGAAGGAGAATGAGCAGTTCTTC
J gene: TRBJ1-2; V gene: TRBV27; D gene: -; CDR3 length: 18; clone size: few; CDR3 protein: CASSPSVTGTWDQYGYTF; CDR3 DNA: TGTGCCAGCAGTCCCTCCGTGACCGGGACTTGGGACCAATATGGCTACACCTTC
J gene: TRBJ2-2; V gene: TRBV5-1; D gene: -; CDR3 length: 16; clone size: -; CDR3 protein: CASVRVSTRGTGELFF; CDR3 DNA: TGCGCCAGCGTGCGGGTATCGACCCGGGGCACCGGGGAGCTGTTTTTT